A single sample gave rise to the 23 T cell receptor beta chains below, sequenced in a study of shared T cell receptors in the human thymus. Some clones are missing from TCRdb's copy, which holds only in-frame ones; the method was immunoSEQ multiplex PCR. The data contain over 450,000 clones, roughly 74% of them seen just once; the ten biggest clones take up about 0.013%. Another study also made use of these data, one on human thymus T cells.

Source material: thymocytes. Receptors were obtained from a boy in the first two years of life with a congenital heart defect.

V is TRBV21-1 and J is TRBJ2-7; the table's D call TRBD2 went unverified against the DNA. TRBV21-1 is assigned pseudogene status. The CDR3 has 15 residues. The CDR3 bases are TGTGCCAGCAGCAACGGAGGTGTCTGCTCCTACGAGCAGTACTTC. Its translation is CASSNGGVCSYEQYF.

The chain links TRBV5-1 to TRBJ1-2; the match to TRBD1 covers 11 bases. The ends lost 3 bases at V and 4 bases at J; junction bases unmatched: 11. The CDR3 consists of 17 residues. The germline V gene has CDR1 SGHRS and CDR2 YFSETQ. DNA of the CDR3: TGCGCCAGCAGCTCAGGGGCCTCCGGGACAGGGGGCTATGGCTACACCTTC. Translating it yields CASSSGASGTGGYGYTF.

The V and J genes are TRBV9 and TRBJ2-1; a possible D gene is TRBD1 (6 bases). Germline CDR1 reads SGDLS; CDR2 reads YYNGEE. The CDR3 extends over 16 amino acids. The germline V and J ends were trimmed by 0 bases and 3 bases, with 13 bases remaining between them. CDR3 bases: TGTGCCAGCAGCGTAGAGGGACACCTACTCTACAATGAGCAGTTCTTC. As protein: CASSVEGHLLYNEQFF. Based on the CDR3 plus reference TRBV9 and TRBJ2-1, the full variable domain is DSGVTQTPKHLITATGQRVTLRCSPRSGDLSVYWYQQSLDQGLQFLIQYYNGEERAKGNILERFSAQQFPDLHSELNLSSLELGDSALYFCASSVEGHLLYNEQFFGPGTRLTVL.

This chain's CDR3 is CASSIGVDRREAFF. The DNA for the CDR3 is TGTGCCAGTAGTATAGGGGTGGACAGGAGGGAAGCTTTCTTT. The V call is TRBV19, the J call TRBJ1-1; 7 positions match TRBD1. In germline, CDR1 is LNHDA, CDR2 SQIVND (reference sequence). CDR3 size: 14 residues. V gave up 1 base and J gave up 8 bases; unmatched junction bases: 7. Full variable domain (rest looked up from reference TRBV19 and TRBJ1-1): DGGITQSPKYLFRKEGQNVTLSCEQNLNHDAMYWYRQDPGQGLRLIYYSQIVNDFQKGDIAEGYSVSREKKESFPLTVTSAQKNPTAFYLCASSIGVDRREAFFGQGTRLTVV.

The rearrangement joins TRBV4-3 to TRBJ2-7, with TRBD2 matching over 10 bases. The V and J ends lost 5 bases and 4 bases, in that order; junction bases with no gene match: 11. In germline, CDR1 is LGHNA, CDR2 YSLEER. This CDR3 is 16 amino acids long. The CDR3 nucleotides are TGCGCCAGCAGCGCAGCCCCTTGGACTAGCGGATACGAGCAGTACTTC. It translates to CASSAAPWTSGYEQYF.

The chain carries TRBV11-2 and TRBJ2-5; TRBD1 agrees at 10 bases. Losses at the gene ends were 4 bases for V and 3 bases for J; bases not matched to a gene: 5. Germline-derived CDR1 and CDR2 are SGHAT and FQNNGV. This CDR3 region has 15 residues. CDR3 in DNA: TGTGCCAGCAGCTGCACGGGACAGGGGAAAGAGACCCAGTACTTC. Its translation is CASSCTGQGKETQYF.

The CDR3 DNA sequence: TGTGCCAGCAGGTTGGGACTAGCGGAAAAGGGTACCCAAGAGACCCAGTACTTC. This translates into CASRLGLAEKGTQETQYF. The chain joins TRBV11-2 to TRBJ2-5, with 11 positions matching TRBD2. In germline, CDR1 is SGHAT, CDR2 FQNNGV. The V segment lost 6 bases and the J segment 1 base; nucleotides outside the gene matches: 13. This CDR3 has 18 amino acids.

The CDR3 bases are TGTGCCAGCAGCTACGGGACAGGGGGTAGCGGGAGTGGGAACAATGAGCAGTTCTTC. This gives the protein CASSYGTGGSGSGNNEQFF. The chain joins TRBV5-6 to TRBJ2-1, with TRBD1 matching 11 bases. Germline V lookup: CDR1 SGHDT, CDR2 YYEEEE. This CDR3 region has 19 residues. The J segment lost 5 bases and the V segment lost 3 bases, leaving 16 bases of the junction unmatched.

The rearrangement uses TRBV4-2 and TRBJ2-7; 12 nucleotides align to TRBD2. In germline, CDR1 is LGHNA, CDR2 YNFKEQ. Germline trimming cut 5 bases from V and 3 bases from J; bases unmatched to any gene: 2. The CDR3 totals 14 residues. This CDR3 is CASSRTSGVYEQYF. The CDR3 DNA reads as TGTGCCAGCAGCAGGACTAGCGGGGTCTACGAGCAGTACTTC.

The chain employs TRBV27 and TRBJ1-5; a possible D gene is TRBD1 (5 bases). In germline, CDR1 is MNHEY, CDR2 SMNVEV (reference sequence). V was pared by 0 bases and J by 5 bases, with 11 bases between. CDR3 length equals 15 residues. This chain's CDR3 is CASSLSGVGDQPQHF. The DNA for the CDR3 is TGTGCCAGCAGTTTATCGGGTGTAGGGGATCAGCCCCAGCATTTT.

The chain is built from TRBV2 and TRBJ2-3; possibly TRBD1 for D (6 bases). The CDR3 contains 15 residues. The germline V and J ends were trimmed by 8 bases and 0 bases, with 15 bases remaining between them. From germline, CDR1 is SNHLY and CDR2 FYNNEI. The CDR3 DNA sequence: TGTGCCAGCGGATCGTACAGGGCGAGCACAGATACGCAGTATTTT. Its translation: CASGSYRASTDTQYF.

This clone has a single count. The chain is built from TRBV27 and TRBJ1-2; 9 bases are a match to TRBD1. Trimming at V came to 8 bases and at J to 2 bases, leaving 3 bases not matched to a gene. CDR3 length: 13 amino acids. The germline V gene has CDR1 MNHEY and CDR2 SMNVEV (reference sequence). CDR3 in amino acids: CASGDRVNYGYTF. CDR3 coding DNA: TGTGCCAGCGGGGACAGGGTGAACTATGGCTACACCTTC.

The rearrangement links TRBV5-1 to TRBJ2-5, with 10 bases lining up with TRBD2. The DNA end lines up better with TRBJ2-7; the J call may be wrong. CDR1 is SGHRS, CDR2 YFSETQ, per germline. The CDR3 covers 15 residues. This CDR3 reads CASSSAGGLPYEQYF. The CDR3 DNA reads TGCGCCAGCAGCTCAGCGGGAGGGCTTCCCTACGAGCAGTACTTC.

The rearrangement joins TRBV28 to TRBJ1-1; D gene ambiguous. The CDR3 contains 15 residues. Germline loops: CDR1 MDHEN, CDR2 SYDVKM. The germline V and J ends were trimmed by 0 bases and 1 base, with 9 bases remaining between them. CDR3 in DNA: TGTGCCAGCAGTTTATGGCGGCTTGGGAACACTGAAGCTTTCTTT. Translation: CASSLWRLGNTEAFF.

V gene TRBV7-2 combines with J gene TRBJ2-7, with TRBD2 identical over 11 bases. V trimming: 5 bases; J trimming: 2 bases; junction bases outside the gene matches: 8. The CDR3 runs to 16 residues. The V gene's germline CDR1 is SGHTA and CDR2 FQGNSA. The CDR3 DNA reads TGTGCCAGCAGCCCCGCTTTAGCGGGAGGGGCCTACGAGCAGTACTTC. Translation gives CASSPALAGGAYEQYF.

The rearrangement links TRBV28 to TRBJ1-2; 11 bases agree with TRBD1. There are 14 residues in the CDR3. Germline V gives CDR1 MDHEN, CDR2 SYDVKM. J lost 8 bases, V lost 1 base, and 3 bases had no gene match. In DNA, the CDR3 is TGTGCCAGCAGTTTATCGGACAGGGGGCTGGGCTACACCTTC. Translation gives CASSLSDRGLGYTF.

This chain joins TRBV10-1 and TRBJ1-5, with D tentatively TRBD1 (6 bases). Deletions cut 8 bases from V and 1 base from J, with 12 bases between. The CDR3 sequence is 14 residues long. Germline loops: CDR1 WNHNN, CDR2 SYGVQD (reference sequence). The CDR3 is CASFPDRSNQPQHF. The DNA for the CDR3 is TGCGCCAGCTTCCCGGACAGAAGCAATCAGCCCCAGCATTTT.

V gene TRBV6-5 combines with J gene TRBJ2-7; 7 nucleotides line up with TRBD1. The CDR3 is made up of 15 amino acids. The trim removed 4 bases at V and 4 bases at J, leaving 10 bases unmatched. Germline V CDR1 and CDR2: MNHEY, SVGAGI. The CDR3 sequence: CASSSRGFRPYEQYF. In DNA, the CDR3 is TGTGCCAGCAGTTCCAGGGGGTTCCGTCCGTACGAGCAGTACTTC.

J is TRBJ1-1 and V is TRBV30; TRBD1 aligns across 8 bases. From germline, CDR1 is GTSNPN and CDR2 SVGIG (reference sequence). With V trimmed by 3 bases and J by 1 base, 7 bases remained unmatched. CDR3 length: 15 amino acids. The CDR3 loop reads CAWREGDRRNTEAFF. CDR3 coding DNA: TGTGCCTGGAGGGAGGGGGACAGGCGGAACACTGAAGCTTTCTTT.

The chain joins TRBV19 to TRBJ1-4; the match to TRBD1 covers 8 bases. The CDR3 is 16 residues long. V was clipped by 4 bases and J by 6 bases; unmatched bases: 10. Germline CDR1 is LNHDA and CDR2 is SQIVND (reference sequence). The CDR3 sequence is CASSTSRTGKDEKLFF. The CDR3 region has the DNA TGTGCCAGTAGTACCAGTAGGACAGGGAAGGATGAAAAACTGTTTTTT.

The rearrangement joins TRBV9 to TRBJ1-1; D is possibly TRBD1 (6 bases). The CDR3 is 15 amino acids. The V gene lost 0 bases and the J gene lost 1 base, with 10 bases spanning the gap. The germline gives CDR1 SGDLS, CDR2 YYNGEE. The CDR3 region is CASSVGGHPNTEAFF. Written as DNA, the CDR3 is TGTGCCAGCAGCGTAGGGGGACACCCGAACACTGAAGCTTTCTTT.

V and J are TRBV4-3 and TRBJ2-1; 11 nucleotides align to TRBD1. Unmatched junction bases numbered 4, after V lost 0 bases and J lost 6 bases. CDR3 length: 16 amino acids. In germline, CDR1 is LGHNA, CDR2 YSLEER. DNA for the CDR3: TGCGCCAGCAGCCAAGATGGGGACAGGGGGGGCAATGAGCAGTTCTTC. This encodes CASSQDGDRGGNEQFF.

This clone was recorded once. The chain is built from TRBV4-1 and TRBJ1-2; the match to TRBD1 covers 7 bases. Germline CDR1 MGHRA, CDR2 YSYEKL. The CDR3 is 15 amino acids. J lost 5 bases, V lost 0 bases, and 6 bases had no gene match. The CDR3 sequence is CASSQDRRTGYGYTF. In nucleotides, the CDR3 is TGCGCCAGCAGCCAAGATCGGAGGACAGGTTATGGCTACACCTTC.